Shown below are 7 T cell receptor beta chains from a single sample sequenced in a study of radiation and T cells in renal cell carcinoma. The protocol was immunoSEQ multiplex PCR, while the TCRdb copy is restricted to in-frame clones and leaves out a portion. The sample consists of about 150,000 clones, about 88% of them appearing once. The time point denotes: baseline pretreatment blood. As to treatment: 15 Gy SBRT to primary tumor, nephrectomy 4 weeks later. The source was blood, collected from a patient whose treatment included radiotherapy and nephrectomy. These receptors were collected from a woman in her sixties or seventies with renal cell carcinoma.

There are a few counts of this clone. The chain combines TRBV15 with TRBJ1-5; D perhaps matches TRBD1 (6 bases). Germline CDR1 reads LNHNV; CDR2 reads YYDKDF (reference sequence). The CDR3 has 14 amino acids. V shed 1 base and J shed 2 bases, with 6 bases lying between them. CDR3 DNA: TGTGCCACCAGCAGAGCAGGGGGCAATCAGCCCCAGCATTTT. Translating it yields CATSRAGGNQPQHF. Complete variable domain (other parts from reference TRBV15 and TRBJ1-5): DAMVIQNPRYQVTQFGKPVTLSCSQTLNHNVMYWYQQKSSQAPKLLFHYYDKDFNNEADTPDNFQSRRPNTSFCFLDIRSPGLGDTAMYLCATSRAGGNQPQHFGDGTRLSIL.

The chain recombines TRBV7-9 with TRBJ2-7; 9 bases match TRBD1. There are 15 residues in the CDR3. Per the germline V gene, CDR1 is SEHNR and CDR2 is FQNEAQ (reference sequence). J lost 5 bases, V lost 5 bases, and 10 bases had no gene match. The CDR3 DNA follows: TGTGCCAGCAGCCCCGAGGGACAGGGAGGGAACGAGCAGTACTTC. It codes for CASSPEGQGGNEQYF.

The V call is TRBV18, the J call TRBJ1-1; a weak D match, TRBD1 (5 bases). Trimming cost V 4 bases and J 3 bases, with 12 bases left between them. The germline V gene encodes CDR1 KGHSH and CDR2 LQKENI. This CDR3 is 14 amino acids long. The CDR3 region has the DNA TGTGCCAGCTCACGCCGGGACCGAGACACTGAAGCTTTCTTT. Its protein is CASSRRDRDTEAFF.

The rearrangement links TRBV11-2 to TRBJ1-1, with D unresolved. Germline assignment: CDR1 SGHAT and CDR2 FQNNGV. CDR3 length: 13 amino acids. V lost 4 bases, J lost 3 bases, and 9 bases lay in between. The CDR3 coding sequence is TGTGCCAGCAGCTCCGACGGTGACACTGAAGCTTTCTTT. This gives the protein CASSSDGDTEAFF. Full variable domain (rest looked up from reference TRBV11-2 and TRBJ1-1): EAGVAQSPRYKIIEKRQSVAFWCNPISGHATLYWYQQILGQGPKLLIQFQNNGVVDDSQLPKDRFSAERLKGVDSTLKIQPAKLEDSAVYLCASSSDGDTEAFFGQGTRLTVV.

The chain has TRBV28 and TRBJ1-1; the D gene is possibly TRBD1 (5 bases). Looked up from germline, CDR1 is MDHEN and CDR2 is SYDVKM. The CDR3 spans 13 residues. V was shortened by 6 bases and J by 0 bases, with 8 bases between the two germline ends. The DNA of the CDR3 is TGTGCCAGCAGGTCGACAGTGAACACTGAAGCTTTCTTT. Translating gives CASRSTVNTEAFF. Variable domain in full (rest from reference TRBV28 and TRBJ1-1): DVKVTQSSRYLVKRTGEKVFLECVQDMDHENMFWYRQDPGLGLRLIYFSYDVKMKEKGDIPEGYSVSREKKERFSLILESASTNQTSMYLCASRSTVNTEAFFGQGTRLTVV.

The chain recombines TRBV2 with TRBJ1-4; D gene uncertain. Per the germline V gene, CDR1 is SNHLY and CDR2 is FYNNEI. The V end was cut by 4 bases, the J end by 6 bases, with 12 bases between. This CDR3 is built from 14 residues. In nucleotides, the CDR3 is TGTGCCAGCAGTGGAGTAGATAACGATGAAAAACTGTTTTTT. This gives the protein CASSGVDNDEKLFF.

This sequence joins TRBV7-2 and TRBJ1-2; D not certain. V lost 1 base and J lost 10, with 7 bases in between. CDR1 SGHTA and CDR2 FQGNSA come from the germline V gene. This CDR3 has 11 residues. CDR3 DNA: TGTGCCAGCAGCTTAGGTACAGTCTACACCTTC. Encoded protein: CASSLGTVYTF.